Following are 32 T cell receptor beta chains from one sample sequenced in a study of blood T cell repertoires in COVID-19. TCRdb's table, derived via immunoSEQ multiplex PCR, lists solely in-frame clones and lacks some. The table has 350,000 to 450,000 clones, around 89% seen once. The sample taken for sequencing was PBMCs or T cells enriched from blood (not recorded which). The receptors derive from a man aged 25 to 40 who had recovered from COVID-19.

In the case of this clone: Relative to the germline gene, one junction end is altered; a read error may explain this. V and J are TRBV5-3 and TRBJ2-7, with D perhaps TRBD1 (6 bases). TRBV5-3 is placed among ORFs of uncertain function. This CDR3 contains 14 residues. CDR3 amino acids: CVRSYRVKSYEQYF. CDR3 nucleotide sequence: TGTGTCAGAAGCTACAGGGTAAAGTCCTACGAGCAGTACTTC.

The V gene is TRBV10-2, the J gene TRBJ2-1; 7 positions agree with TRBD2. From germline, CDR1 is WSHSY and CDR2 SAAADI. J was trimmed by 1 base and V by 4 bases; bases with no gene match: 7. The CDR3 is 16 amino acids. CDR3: CASSARTGGSYNEQFF. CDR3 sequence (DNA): TGCGCCAGCAGTGCCCGGACGGGAGGATCCTACAATGAGCAGTTCTTC.

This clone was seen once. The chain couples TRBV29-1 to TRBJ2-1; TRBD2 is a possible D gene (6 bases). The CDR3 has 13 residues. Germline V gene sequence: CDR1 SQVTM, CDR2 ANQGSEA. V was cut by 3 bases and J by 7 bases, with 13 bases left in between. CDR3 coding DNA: TGCAGCGTTGAGGTGCTCCGGGGGAATGAGCAGTTCTTC. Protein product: CSVEVLRGNEQFF.

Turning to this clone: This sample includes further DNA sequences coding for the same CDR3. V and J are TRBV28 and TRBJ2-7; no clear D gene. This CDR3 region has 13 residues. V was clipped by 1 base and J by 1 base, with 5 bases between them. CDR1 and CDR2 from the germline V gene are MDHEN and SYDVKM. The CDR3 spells CASSLSLSYEQYF. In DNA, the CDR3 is TGTGCCAGCAGTTTATCTCTGTCCTACGAGCAGTACTTC.

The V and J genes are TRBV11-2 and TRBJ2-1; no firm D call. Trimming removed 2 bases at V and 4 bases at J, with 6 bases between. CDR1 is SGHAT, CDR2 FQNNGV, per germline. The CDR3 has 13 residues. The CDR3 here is CASSLLVYNEQFF. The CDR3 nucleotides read TGTGCCAGCAGCTTACTAGTATACAATGAGCAGTTCTTC.

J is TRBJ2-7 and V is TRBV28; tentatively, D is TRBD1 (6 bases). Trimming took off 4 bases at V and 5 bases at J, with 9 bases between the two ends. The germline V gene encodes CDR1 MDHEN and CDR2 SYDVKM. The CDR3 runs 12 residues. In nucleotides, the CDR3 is TGTGCCAGCAGTTCCAGGGGTCACGAGCAGTACTTC. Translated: CASSSRGHEQYF.

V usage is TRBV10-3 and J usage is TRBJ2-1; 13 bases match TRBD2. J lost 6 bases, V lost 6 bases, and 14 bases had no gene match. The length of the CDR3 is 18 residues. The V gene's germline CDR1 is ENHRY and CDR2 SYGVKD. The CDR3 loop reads CAISERGTSGIFGNEQFF. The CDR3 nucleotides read TGTGCCATCAGCGAGAGAGGGACTAGCGGGATATTCGGCAATGAGCAGTTCTTC.

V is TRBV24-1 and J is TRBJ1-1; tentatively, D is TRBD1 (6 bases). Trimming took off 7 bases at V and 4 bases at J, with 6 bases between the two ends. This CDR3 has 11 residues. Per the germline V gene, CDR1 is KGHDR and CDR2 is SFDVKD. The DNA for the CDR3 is TGTGCCACCAGCAGGGGCACTGAAGCTTTCTTT. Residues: CATSRGTEAFF.

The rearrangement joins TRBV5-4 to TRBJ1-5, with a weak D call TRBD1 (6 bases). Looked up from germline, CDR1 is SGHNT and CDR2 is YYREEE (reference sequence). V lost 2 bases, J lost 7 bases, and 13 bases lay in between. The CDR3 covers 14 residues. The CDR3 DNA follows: TGTGCCAGCAGCTTTGCAGGGGTCGGCCAGCCCCAGCATTTT. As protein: CASSFAGVGQPQHF.

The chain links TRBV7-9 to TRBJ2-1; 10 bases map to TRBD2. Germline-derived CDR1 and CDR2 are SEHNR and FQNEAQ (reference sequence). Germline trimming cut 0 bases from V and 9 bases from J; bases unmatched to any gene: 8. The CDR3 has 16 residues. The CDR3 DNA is TGTGCCAGCAGCTTAGCGCAGGCTAGCGGGAGCCGTGAGCAGTTCTTC. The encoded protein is CASSLAQASGSREQFF.

CDR3 amino acids: CASSLRGSVDEQFF. DNA for the CDR3: TGTGCCAGCAGCTTGCGAGGGAGTGTGGATGAGCAGTTCTTC. This chain uses TRBV5-8 with TRBJ2-1, with D tentatively TRBD2 (5 bases). From germline, CDR1 is SGHTS and CDR2 YDEGEE. Trimming cost V 1 base and J 8 bases, with 13 bases left between them. The CDR3 covers 14 residues.

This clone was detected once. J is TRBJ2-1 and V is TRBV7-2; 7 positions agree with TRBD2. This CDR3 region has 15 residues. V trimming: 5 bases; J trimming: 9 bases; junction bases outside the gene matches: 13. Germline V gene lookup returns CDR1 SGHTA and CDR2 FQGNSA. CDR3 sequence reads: CASSRDSGAGVEQFF. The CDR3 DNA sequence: TGTGCCAGCAGCCGGGACTCCGGGGCGGGAGTTGAGCAGTTCTTC.

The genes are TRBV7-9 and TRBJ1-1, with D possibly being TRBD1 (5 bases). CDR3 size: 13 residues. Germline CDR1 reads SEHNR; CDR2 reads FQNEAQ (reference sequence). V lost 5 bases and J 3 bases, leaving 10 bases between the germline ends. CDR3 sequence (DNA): TGTGCCAGCAGCCAGGAAGGGGACACTGAAGCTTTCTTT. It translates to CASSQEGDTEAFF.

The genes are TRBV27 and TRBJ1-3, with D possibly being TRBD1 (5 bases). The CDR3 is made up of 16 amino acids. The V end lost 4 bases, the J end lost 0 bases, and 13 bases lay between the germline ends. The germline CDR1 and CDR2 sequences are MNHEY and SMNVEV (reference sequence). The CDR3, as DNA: TGTGCCAGCAGTTCCTTACAGGCGTCCTCTGGAAACACCATATATTTT. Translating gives CASSSLQASSGNTIYF.

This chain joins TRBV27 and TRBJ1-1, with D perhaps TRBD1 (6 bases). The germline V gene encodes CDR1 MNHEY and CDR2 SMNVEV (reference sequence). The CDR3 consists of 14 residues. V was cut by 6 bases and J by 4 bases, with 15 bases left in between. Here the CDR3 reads CASSPITGSTEAFF. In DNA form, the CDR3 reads TGTGCCAGCAGCCCGATAACAGGGTCCACTGAAGCTTTCTTT.

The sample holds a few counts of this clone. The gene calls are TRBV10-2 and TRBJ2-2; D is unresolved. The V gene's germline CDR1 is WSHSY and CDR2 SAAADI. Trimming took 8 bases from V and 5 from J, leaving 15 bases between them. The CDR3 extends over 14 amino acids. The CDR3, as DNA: TGCGCCAGCGGTAGGAGAGAGGAGACCGGGGAGCTGTTTTTT. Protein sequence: CASGRREETGELFF.

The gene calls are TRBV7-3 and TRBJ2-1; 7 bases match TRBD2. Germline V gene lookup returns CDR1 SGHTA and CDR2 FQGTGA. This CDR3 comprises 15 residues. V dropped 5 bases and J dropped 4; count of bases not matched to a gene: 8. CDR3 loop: CASSLSPSGYNEQFF. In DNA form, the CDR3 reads TGTGCCAGCAGCCTCTCGCCTAGCGGTTACAATGAGCAGTTCTTC.

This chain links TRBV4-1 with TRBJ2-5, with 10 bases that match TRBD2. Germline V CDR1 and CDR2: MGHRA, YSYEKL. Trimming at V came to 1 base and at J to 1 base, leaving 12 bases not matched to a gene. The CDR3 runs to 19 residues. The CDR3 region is CASSQVLPSGSTPQETQYF. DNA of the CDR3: TGCGCCAGCAGCCAAGTTCTGCCTAGCGGGAGTACCCCCCAAGAGACCCAGTACTTC.

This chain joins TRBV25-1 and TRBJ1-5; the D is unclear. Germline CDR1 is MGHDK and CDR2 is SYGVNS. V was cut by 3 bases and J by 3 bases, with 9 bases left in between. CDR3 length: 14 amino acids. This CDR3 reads CASSDLEDNQPQHF. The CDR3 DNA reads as TGTGCCAGCAGTGATTTGGAGGACAATCAGCCCCAGCATTTT.

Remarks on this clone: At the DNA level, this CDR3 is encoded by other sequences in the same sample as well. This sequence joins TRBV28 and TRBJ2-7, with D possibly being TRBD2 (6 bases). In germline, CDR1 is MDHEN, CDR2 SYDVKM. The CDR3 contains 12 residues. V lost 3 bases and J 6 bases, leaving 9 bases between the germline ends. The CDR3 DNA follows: TGTGCCAGCAGTTTGGTGGGAGGCGAGCAGTACTTC. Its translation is CASSLVGGEQYF.

This CDR3 is CASSPGRSSAKWGLTDTQYF. In DNA, the CDR3 is TGTGCCAGCAGCCCCGGAAGGTCTAGCGCCAAGTGGGGCCTCACAGATACGCAGTATTTT. V usage is TRBV7-3 and J usage is TRBJ2-3; the D gene is possibly TRBD2 (6 bases). The CDR3 is 20 residues long. Trimming left V 5 bases short and J 2 bases short, with 29 bases between. Germline V gene lookup returns CDR1 SGHTA and CDR2 FQGTGA.

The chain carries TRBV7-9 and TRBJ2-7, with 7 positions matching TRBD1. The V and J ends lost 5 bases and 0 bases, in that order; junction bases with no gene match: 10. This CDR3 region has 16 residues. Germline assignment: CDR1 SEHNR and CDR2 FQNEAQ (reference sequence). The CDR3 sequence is CASSTTKGQNSYEQYF. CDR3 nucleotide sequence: TGTGCCAGCAGCACTACTAAGGGACAGAACTCCTACGAGCAGTACTTC.

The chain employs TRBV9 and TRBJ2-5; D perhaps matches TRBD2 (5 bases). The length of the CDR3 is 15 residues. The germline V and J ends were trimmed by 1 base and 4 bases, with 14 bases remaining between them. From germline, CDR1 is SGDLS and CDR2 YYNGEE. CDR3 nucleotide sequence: TGTGCCAGCAGCGTACGTCCCGGGAATCGAGAGACCCAGTACTTC. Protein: CASSVRPGNRETQYF. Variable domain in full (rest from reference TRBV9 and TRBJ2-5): DSGVTQTPKHLITATGQRVTLRCSPRSGDLSVYWYQQSLDQGLQFLIQYYNGEERAKGNILERFSAQQFPDLHSELNLSSLELGDSALYFCASSVRPGNRETQYFGPGTRLLVL.

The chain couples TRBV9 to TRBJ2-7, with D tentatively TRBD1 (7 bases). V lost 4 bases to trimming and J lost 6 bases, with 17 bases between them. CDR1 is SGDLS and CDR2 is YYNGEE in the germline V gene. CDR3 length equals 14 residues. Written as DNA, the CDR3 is TGTGCCAGCAGCAAAGGAGGGGGCTCTGGCGAGCAGTACTTC. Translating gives CASSKGGGSGEQYF.

CDR3 in amino acids: CASSLRDRGRPGELFF. The CDR3 nucleotides read TGCGCCAGCAGTCTCCGGGACAGGGGGCGCCCCGGGGAGCTGTTTTTT. This chain joins TRBV23-1 and TRBJ2-2; 12 bases are shared with TRBD1. TRBV23-1 is marked as an open reading frame, function uncertain. V trimming: 4 bases; J trimming: 6 bases; junction bases outside the gene matches: 6. CDR3 size: 16 residues.

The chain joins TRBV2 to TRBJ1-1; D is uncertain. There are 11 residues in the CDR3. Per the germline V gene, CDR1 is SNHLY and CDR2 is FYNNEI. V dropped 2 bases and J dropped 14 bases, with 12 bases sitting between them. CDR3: CASSERDPGFF. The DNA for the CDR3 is TGTGCCAGCAGTGAAAGAGATCCAGGCTTCTTT. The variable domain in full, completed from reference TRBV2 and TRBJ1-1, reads EPEVTQTPSHQVTQMGQEVILRCVPISNHLYFYWYRQILGQKVEFLVSFYNNEISEKSEIFDDQFSVERPDGSNFTLKIRSTKLEDSAMYFCASSERDPGFFGQGTRLTVV.

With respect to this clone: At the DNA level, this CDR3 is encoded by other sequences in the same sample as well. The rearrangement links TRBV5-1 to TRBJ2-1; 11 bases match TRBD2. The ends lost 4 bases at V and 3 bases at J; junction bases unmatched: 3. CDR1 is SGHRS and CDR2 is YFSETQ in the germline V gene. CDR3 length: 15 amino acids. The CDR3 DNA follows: TGCGCCAGCAGCCCCACTAGCGGGAGCTACAATGAGCAGTTCTTC. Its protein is CASSPTSGSYNEQFF.

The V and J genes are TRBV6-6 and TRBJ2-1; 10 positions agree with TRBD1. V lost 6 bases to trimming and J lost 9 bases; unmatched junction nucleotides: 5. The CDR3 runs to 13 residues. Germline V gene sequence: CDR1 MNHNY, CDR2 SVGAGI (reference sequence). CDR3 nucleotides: TGTGCCAGCAGAGACAGGGGGCAAGTTGAGCAGTTCTTC. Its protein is CASRDRGQVEQFF.

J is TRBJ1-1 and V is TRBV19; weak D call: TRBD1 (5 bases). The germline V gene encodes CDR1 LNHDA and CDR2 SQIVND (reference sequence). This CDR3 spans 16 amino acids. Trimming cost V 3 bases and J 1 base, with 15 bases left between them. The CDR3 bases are TGTGCCAGTAGTATCGGGGGAGGAATCGCGAACACTGAAGCTTTCTTT. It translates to CASSIGGGIANTEAFF.

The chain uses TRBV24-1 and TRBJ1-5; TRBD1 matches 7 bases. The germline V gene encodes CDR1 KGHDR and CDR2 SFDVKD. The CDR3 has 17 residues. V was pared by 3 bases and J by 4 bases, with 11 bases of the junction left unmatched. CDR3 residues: CATSDTRDSQKNQPQHF. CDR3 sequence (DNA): TGTGCCACCAGTGATACTAGGGACAGTCAGAAGAATCAGCCCCAGCATTTT.

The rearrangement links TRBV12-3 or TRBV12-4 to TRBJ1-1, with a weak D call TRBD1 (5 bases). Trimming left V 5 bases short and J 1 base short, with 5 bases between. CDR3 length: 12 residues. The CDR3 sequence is CASSQGNTEAFF. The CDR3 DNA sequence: TGTGCCAGCAGTCAGGGGAACACTGAAGCTTTCTTT.

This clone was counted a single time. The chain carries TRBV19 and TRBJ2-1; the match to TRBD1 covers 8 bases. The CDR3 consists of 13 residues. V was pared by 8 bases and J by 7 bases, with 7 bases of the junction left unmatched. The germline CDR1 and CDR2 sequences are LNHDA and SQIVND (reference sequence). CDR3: CASEDRVSNEQFF. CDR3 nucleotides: TGTGCCAGTGAGGACAGGGTGAGTAATGAGCAGTTCTTC.